This TCR beta chain derives from a study of radiation and T cells in renal cell carcinoma. Time point given: blood 4 weeks post-SBRT, at nephrectomy. Treatment given: 15 Gy SBRT to primary tumor, nephrectomy 4 weeks later. Nephrectomy followed 15 Gy stereotactic body radiation by 4 weeks. Profiled with immunoSEQ multiplex PCR; TCRdb holds only in-frame clones, not every one. The sample has approximately 92,000 clones, approximately 80% seen once. CDR3 length equals 16 residues. V lost 4 bases to trimming and J lost 3 bases; unmatched junction nucleotides: 2. Germline V gene lookup returns CDR1 SGHTA and CDR2 FQGTGA.

The origin of this receptor is a man aged 50-59 years with renal cell carcinoma. The chain combines TRBV7-3 with TRBJ2-3; 15 nucleotides agree with TRBD2. The specimen comprised blood, sampled from a patient whose treatment included radiotherapy and nephrectomy. CDR3 amino acids: CASSSGLAGGTDTQYF. In DNA, the CDR3 is TGTGCCAGCAGCTCGGGACTAGCGGGGGGTACAGATACGCAGTATTTT. The whole variable domain, filled in from reference TRBV7-3 and TRBJ2-3, reads GAGVSQTPSNKVTEKGKYVELRCDPISGHTALYWYRQSLGQGPEFLIYFQGTGAADDSGLPNDRFFAVRPEGSVSTLKIQRTERGDSAVYLCASSSGLAGGTDTQYFGPGTRLTVL.